Listed below are T cell receptor beta chains from one sample, sequenced in a study of long-term antiretroviral therapy in people with HIV. TCRdb's table, derived via immunoSEQ multiplex PCR, lists solely in-frame clones and lacks some. The repertoire holds tens of thousands of clones, with around nine tenths as singletons. The specimen was unsorted PBMCs, collected 0.1 years before starting antiretroviral therapy. These receptors were collected from a woman aged 50 to 60 with HIV. The CDR3 runs from the conserved cysteine through the conserved F or W. The D gene is left open where the match is weak. Clone size, where shown, is once, few, many, or a class for clones that have expanded.

TRBV7-7,once,NA,TRBJ2-1,CASSSRGSLSYNEQFF,TGTGCTAGCAGTTCCAGGGGTAGTCTCTCCTACAATGAGCAGTTCTTC
TRBV9,few,NA,TRBJ1-1,CASSVDPLNTEAFF,TGTGCCAGCAGCGTAGATCCCTTGAACACTGAAGCTTTCTTT
TRBV7-9,NA,TRBD2,TRBJ2-2,CASSSALAVNTGELFF,TGTGCCAGCAGCTCAGCGCTAGCGGTGAACACCGGGGAGCTGTTTTTT
TRBV11-2,NA,NA,TRBJ2-7,CASSFSTTYEQYF,TGTGCCAGCAGCTTTTCCACCACCTACGAGCAGTACTTC
TRBV4-2,few,TRBD1,TRBJ1-2,CASSLREGQGTHRYGYTF,TGTGCCAGCAGCCTGAGAGAAGGACAGGGGACCCACCGCTATGGCTACACCTTC
TRBV7-3,NA,NA,TRBJ1-3,CASSPEGRGNTIYF,TGTGCCAGCAGCCCCGAGGGCCGAGGAAACACCATATATTTT
TRBV6-1,NA,NA,TRBJ1-4,CASSEVWGGGEKLFF,TGTGCCAGCAGTGAAGTGTGGGGAGGGGGGGAAAAACTGTTTTTT
TRBV6-6,NA,TRBD1,TRBJ1-2,CASSERQGPYGYTF,TGTGCCAGCAGTGAGAGACAGGGCCCCTATGGCTACACCTTC
TRBV7-9,NA,NA,TRBJ2-7,CASQAWTTSGQYF,TGTGCCAGCCAAGCATGGACGACCTCAGGGCAGTACTTC
TRBV6-5,NA,NA,TRBJ1-3,CASTGSGNTIYF,TGTGCCAGCACGGGCTCTGGAAACACCATATATTTT
TRBV4-3,NA,TRBD1,TRBJ2-3,CASSQGTGVGTDTQYF,TGCGCCAGCAGCCAAGGAACAGGGGTCGGCACAGATACGCAGTATTTT
TRBV5-1,NA,TRBD2,TRBJ2-3,CASSSGLAGEADTQYF,TGCGCCAGCAGCTCGGGACTAGCGGGGGAGGCAGATACGCAGTATTTT
TRBV30,NA,NA,TRBJ2-5,CAWSSKSPGRGETQYF,TGTGCCTGGAGTTCTAAATCACCGGGACGAGGCGAGACCCAGTACTTC
TRBV7-2,NA,NA,TRBJ2-7,CASSLEASLDEQYF,TGTGCCAGCAGCTTAGAGGCCTCCCTGGACGAGCAGTACTTC
TRBV30,NA,TRBD2,TRBJ2-1,CAWSPWPGLAGGRYLNEQFF,TGTGCCTGGAGTCCCTGGCCGGGACTAGCGGGGGGGCGATATTTGAATGAGCAGTTCTTC
TRBV7-2,NA,NA,TRBJ2-5,CASSLSLGETQYF,TGTGCCAGCAGCTTAAGCCTAGGGGAGACCCAGTACTTC
TRBV2,few,NA,TRBJ2-7,CASSGQAVYEQYF,TGTGCCAGCAGTGGACAGGCTGTCTACGAGCAGTACTTC
TRBV7-9,NA,TRBD1,TRBJ1-5,CASSFGQGVGWGNQPQHF,TGTGCCAGCAGCTTTGGACAGGGTGTTGGGTGGGGCAATCAGCCCCAGCATTTT
TRBV6-5,NA,TRBD2,TRBJ2-1,CASRRTSGSYNEQFF,TGTGCCAGCAGGAGGACTAGCGGCTCCTACAATGAGCAGTTCTTC
TRBV11-1,few,TRBD1,TRBJ2-7,CASSMDGDRDYEQYF,TGTGCCAGCAGCATGGATGGGGACAGGGACTACGAGCAGTACTTC
TRBV15,NA,TRBD2,TRBJ2-4,CATNPGLAGGAGKNIQYF,TGTGCCACCAACCCGGGGCTAGCGGGGGGGGCTGGCAAAAACATTCAGTACTTC
TRBV4-2,NA,TRBD1,TRBJ2-7,CASSQGTGGYDSYEQYF,TGTGCCAGCAGCCAAGGGACAGGGGGTTACGACTCCTACGAGCAGTACTTC
TRBV2,NA,NA,TRBJ1-4,CASSFTGFEKLFF,TGTGCCAGCAGTTTTACAGGGTTTGAAAAACTGTTTTTT
TRBV5-1,NA,TRBD1,TRBJ2-6,CASSPGTGSAGANVLTF,TGCGCCAGCAGCCCAGGGACAGGGTCAGCTGGGGCCAACGTCCTGACTTTC
TRBV10-2,NA,TRBD1,TRBJ1-6,CASRPGQSSYNSPLHF,TGCGCCAGCAGACCGGGACAGAGCTCCTATAATTCACCCCTCCACTTT
TRBV9,NA,TRBD2,TRBJ2-7,CASSAAAGINYEQYF,TGTGCCAGCAGCGCCGCAGCGGGGATCAACTACGAGCAGTACTTC
TRBV4-3,NA,NA,TRBJ2-6,CASSQVGSGANVLTF,TGCGCCAGCAGCCAAGTAGGGTCCGGGGCCAACGTCCTGACTTTC
TRBV6-5,NA,TRBD1,TRBJ2-5,CASSRQGAGQETQYF,TGTGCCAGCAGCCGACAGGGGGCTGGCCAAGAGACCCAGTACTTC
TRBV6-1,NA,NA,TRBJ1-2,CASSEAKEGINYGYTF,TGTGCCAGCAGTGAAGCGAAAGAGGGCATTAACTATGGCTACACCTTC
TRBV4-1,NA,TRBD2,TRBJ2-1,CASSHRRSGGPYNEQFF,TGCGCCAGCAGCCATCGACGTAGCGGGGGCCCTTACAATGAGCAGTTCTTC